This TCR beta chain came from a study of blood T cell repertoires in COVID-19. TCRdb's table, derived via immunoSEQ multiplex PCR, lists solely in-frame clones and lacks some. Here the sample spans 300,000 or so clones, roughly 89% being singletons. Cohort allocation depended upon clinical history that participants reported. V gave up 2 bases and J gave up 2 bases, with 12 bases separating them. CDR3 length: 14 residues. Germline V gene data show CDR1 as GTSNPN and CDR2 as SVGIG (reference sequence). The origin of this receptor is a woman aged 45 to 65 who had been exposed to COVID-19. The specimen was PBMCs or T cells enriched from blood (not recorded which). V is TRBV30 and J is TRBJ1-2; D might be TRBD1 (6 bases). For the CDR3, the DNA is TGTGCCTGGAGTTCAGACAGGAGAAACTATGGCTACACCTTC. Translated, it gives CAWSSDRRNYGYTF. The full variable domain, completed using reference TRBV30 and TRBJ1-2, is SQTIHQWPATLVQPVGSPLSLECTVEGTSNPNLYWYRQAAGRGLQLLFYSVGIGQISSEVPQNLSASRPQDRQFILSSKKLLLSDSGFYLCAWSSDRRNYGYTFGSGTRLTVV.